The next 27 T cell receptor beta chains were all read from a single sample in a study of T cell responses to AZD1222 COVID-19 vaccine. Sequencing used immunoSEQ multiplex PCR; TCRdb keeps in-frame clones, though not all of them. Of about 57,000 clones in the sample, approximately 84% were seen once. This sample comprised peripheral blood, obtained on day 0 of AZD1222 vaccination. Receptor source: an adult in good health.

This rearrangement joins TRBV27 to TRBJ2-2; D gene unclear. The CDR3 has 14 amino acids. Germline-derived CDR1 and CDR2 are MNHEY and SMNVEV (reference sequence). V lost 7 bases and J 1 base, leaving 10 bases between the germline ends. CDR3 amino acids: CASKVGGNTGELFF. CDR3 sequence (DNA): TGTGCCAGCAAAGTTGGCGGGAACACCGGGGAGCTGTTTTTT.

This CDR3 reads CASSPRWLRRSTEAFF. As DNA, the CDR3 is TGTGCCAGCAGTCCTCGTTGGCTAAGACGGAGCACTGAAGCTTTCTTT. The rearrangement links TRBV28 to TRBJ1-1, with no clear D. Between the trimmed V and J ends, which lost 5 bases and 4 bases, there was a span of 20 bases. Germline V gives CDR1 MDHEN, CDR2 SYDVKM. This CDR3 is 16 amino acids long.

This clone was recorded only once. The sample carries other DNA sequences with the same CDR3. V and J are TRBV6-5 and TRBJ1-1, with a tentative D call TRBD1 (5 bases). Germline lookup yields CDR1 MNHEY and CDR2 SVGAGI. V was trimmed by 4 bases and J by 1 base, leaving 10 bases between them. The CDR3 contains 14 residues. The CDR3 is CASSLSGTNTEAFF. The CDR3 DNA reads TGTGCCAGCAGTTTATCGGGGACGAACACTGAAGCTTTCTTT.

The CDR3 protein is CASSDLAPPYPAQHF. CDR3 nucleotides: TGTGCCAGCAGTGACCTGGCCCCCCCATATCCGGCCCAGCATTTT. The chain combines TRBV2 with TRBJ1-5; D is unclear. The CDR3 length is 15 residues. CDR1 and CDR2 from the germline V gene are SNHLY and FYNNEI. Trimming removed 3 bases at V and 11 bases at J, with 20 bases between.

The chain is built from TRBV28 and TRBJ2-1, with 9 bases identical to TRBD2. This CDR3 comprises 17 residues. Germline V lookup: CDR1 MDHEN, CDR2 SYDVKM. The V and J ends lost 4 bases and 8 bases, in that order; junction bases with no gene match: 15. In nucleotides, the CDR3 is TGTGCCAGCAGTTCCTGGGGGGGGCTAGCGGGGACCGATGAGCAGTTCTTC. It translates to CASSSWGGLAGTDEQFF. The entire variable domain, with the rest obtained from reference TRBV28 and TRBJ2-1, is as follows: DVKVTQSSRYLVKRTGEKVFLECVQDMDHENMFWYRQDPGLGLRLIYFSYDVKMKEKGDIPEGYSVSREKKERFSLILESASTNQTSMYLCASSSWGGLAGTDEQFFGPGTRLTVL.

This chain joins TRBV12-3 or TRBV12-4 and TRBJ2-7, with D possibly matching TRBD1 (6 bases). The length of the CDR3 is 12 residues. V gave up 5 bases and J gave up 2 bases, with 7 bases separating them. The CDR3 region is CASSDRTYEQYF. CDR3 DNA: TGTGCCAGCAGTGACAGGACCTACGAGCAGTACTTC.

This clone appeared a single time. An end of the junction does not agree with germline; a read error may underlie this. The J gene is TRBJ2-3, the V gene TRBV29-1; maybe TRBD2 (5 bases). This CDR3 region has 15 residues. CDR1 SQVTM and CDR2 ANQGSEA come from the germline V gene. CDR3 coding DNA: TGCAGCGTTGTTCGGCGGGCCACGAGCACAGATGCGCAGTATTTT. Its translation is CSVVRRATSTDAQYF.

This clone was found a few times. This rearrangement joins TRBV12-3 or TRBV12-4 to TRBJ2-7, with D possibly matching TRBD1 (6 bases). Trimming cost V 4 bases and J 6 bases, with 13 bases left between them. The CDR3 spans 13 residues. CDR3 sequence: CASSWGPSTEQYF. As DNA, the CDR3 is TGTGCCAGCAGTTGGGGGCCTAGCACCGAGCAGTACTTC.

The DNA for the CDR3 is TGTGCCAGCAGTACCTACGGGGGGTCCTACGAGCAGTACTTC. Translating gives CASSTYGGSYEQYF. The gene calls are TRBV6-2 or TRBV6-3 and TRBJ2-7, with 7 bases aligning to TRBD2. Germline CDR1 reads MNHEY; CDR2 reads SVGEGT. The length of the CDR3 is 14 residues. J lost 1 base, V lost 5 bases, and 5 bases had no gene match.

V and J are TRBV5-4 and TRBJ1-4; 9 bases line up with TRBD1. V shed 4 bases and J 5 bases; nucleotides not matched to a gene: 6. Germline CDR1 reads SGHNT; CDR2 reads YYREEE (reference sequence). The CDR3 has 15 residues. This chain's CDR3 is CASSPAGTGNEKLFF. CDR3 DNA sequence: TGTGCCAGCAGCCCCGCCGGGACAGGGAATGAAAAACTGTTTTTT.

CDR3 region: CATRLQGAFTEAFF. As DNA, the CDR3 is TGTGCCACTCGACTCCAGGGGGCATTCACTGAAGCTTTCTTT. The chain employs TRBV19 and TRBJ1-1; 8 bases line up with TRBD1. This CDR3 comprises 14 residues. Trimming at V came to 10 bases and at J to 4 bases, leaving 11 bases not matched to a gene. CDR1 is LNHDA, CDR2 SQIVND, per germline (reference sequence). The variable domain in full, completed from reference TRBV19 and TRBJ1-1, reads DGGITQSPKYLFRKEGQNVTLSCEQNLNHDAMYWYRQDPGQGLRLIYYSQIVNDFQKGDIAEGYSVSREKKESFPLTVTSAQKNPTAFYLCATRLQGAFTEAFFGQGTRLTVV.

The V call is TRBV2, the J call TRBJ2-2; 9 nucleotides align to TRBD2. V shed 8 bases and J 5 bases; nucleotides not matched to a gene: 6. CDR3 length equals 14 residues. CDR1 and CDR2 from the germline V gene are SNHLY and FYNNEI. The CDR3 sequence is CASRLTSGTGELFF. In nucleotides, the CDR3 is TGTGCCAGCCGCCTGACTAGCGGTACCGGGGAGCTGTTTTTT.

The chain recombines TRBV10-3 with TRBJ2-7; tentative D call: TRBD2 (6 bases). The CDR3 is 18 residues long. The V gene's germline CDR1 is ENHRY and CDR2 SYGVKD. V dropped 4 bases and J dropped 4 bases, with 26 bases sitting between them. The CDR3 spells CAISVFLGPGLLPYEQYF. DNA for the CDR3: TGTGCCATCAGTGTTTTCCTCGGTCCCGGACTACTTCCTTACGAGCAGTACTTC.

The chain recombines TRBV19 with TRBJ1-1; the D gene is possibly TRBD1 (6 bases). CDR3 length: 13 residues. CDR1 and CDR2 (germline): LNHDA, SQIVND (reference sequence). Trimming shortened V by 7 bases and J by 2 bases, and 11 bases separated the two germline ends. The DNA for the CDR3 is TGTGCCAGTATAGGGGGGATCAACACTGAAGCTTTCTTT. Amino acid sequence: CASIGGINTEAFF.

The CDR3 reads CASSVDRGNTIYF. CDR3 DNA: TGTGCCAGTAGCGTTGACAGAGGAAACACCATATATTTT. The chain uses TRBV19 and TRBJ1-3, with a tentative D call TRBD1 (5 bases). CDR1 is LNHDA, CDR2 SQIVND, per germline (reference sequence). This CDR3 region has 13 residues. The V gene lost 6 bases and the J gene lost 4 bases, with 10 bases spanning the gap.

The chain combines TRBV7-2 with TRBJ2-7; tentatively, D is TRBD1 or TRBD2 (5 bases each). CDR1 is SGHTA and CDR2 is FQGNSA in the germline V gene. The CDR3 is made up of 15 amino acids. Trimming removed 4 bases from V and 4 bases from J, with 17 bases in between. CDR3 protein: CASSSGPAGDYEQYF. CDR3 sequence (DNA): TGTGCCAGCAGCTCGGGACCCGCCGGGGATTACGAGCAGTACTTC.

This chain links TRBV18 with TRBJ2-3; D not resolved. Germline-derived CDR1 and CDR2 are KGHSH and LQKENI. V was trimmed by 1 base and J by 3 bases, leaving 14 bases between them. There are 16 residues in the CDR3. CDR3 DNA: TGTGCCAGCTCACCACAGTCCGGCGGAGTTACAGATACGCAGTATTTT. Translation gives CASSPQSGGVTDTQYF.

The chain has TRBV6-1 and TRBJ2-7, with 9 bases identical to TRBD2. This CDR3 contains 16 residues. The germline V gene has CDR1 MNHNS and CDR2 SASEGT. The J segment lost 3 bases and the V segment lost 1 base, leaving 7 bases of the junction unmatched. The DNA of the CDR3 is TGTGCCAGCAGTGAAGATGGGGGACTAGCCTTCTACGAGCAGTACTTC. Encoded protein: CASSEDGGLAFYEQYF.

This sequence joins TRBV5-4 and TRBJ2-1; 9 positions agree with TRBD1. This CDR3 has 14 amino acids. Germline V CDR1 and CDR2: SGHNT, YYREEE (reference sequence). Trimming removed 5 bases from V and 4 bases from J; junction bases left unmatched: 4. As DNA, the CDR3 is TGTGCCAGCAGTCCGGGACAGGGATACAATGAGCAGTTCTTC. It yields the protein CASSPGQGYNEQFF.

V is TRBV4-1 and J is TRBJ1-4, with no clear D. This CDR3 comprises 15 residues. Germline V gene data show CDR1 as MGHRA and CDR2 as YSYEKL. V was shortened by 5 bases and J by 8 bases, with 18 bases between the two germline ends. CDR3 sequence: CASSDFFAKEEKLFF. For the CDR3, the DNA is TGCGCCAGCAGCGATTTCTTCGCCAAGGAGGAAAAACTGTTTTTT.

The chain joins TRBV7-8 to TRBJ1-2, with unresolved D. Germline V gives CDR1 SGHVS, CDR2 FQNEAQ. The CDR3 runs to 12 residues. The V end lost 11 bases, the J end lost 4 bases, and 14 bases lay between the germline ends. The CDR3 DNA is TGTGCCGGATGGGAGGGTGGCTATGGCTACACCTTC. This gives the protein CAGWEGGYGYTF.

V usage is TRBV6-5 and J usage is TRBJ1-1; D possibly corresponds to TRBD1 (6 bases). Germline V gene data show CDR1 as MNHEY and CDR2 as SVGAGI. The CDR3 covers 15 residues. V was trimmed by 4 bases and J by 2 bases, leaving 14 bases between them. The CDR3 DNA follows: TGTGCCAGCAGTTTCGCGGGGGCCCCTAACACTGAAGCTTTCTTT. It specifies CASSFAGAPNTEAFF.

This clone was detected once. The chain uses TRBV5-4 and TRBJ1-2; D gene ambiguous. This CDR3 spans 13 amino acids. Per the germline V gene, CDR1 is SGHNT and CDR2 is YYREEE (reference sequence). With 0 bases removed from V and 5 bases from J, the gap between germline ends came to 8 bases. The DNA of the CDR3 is TGTGCCAGCAGCTTGGACCAGATATATGGCTACACCTTC. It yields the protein CASSLDQIYGYTF.

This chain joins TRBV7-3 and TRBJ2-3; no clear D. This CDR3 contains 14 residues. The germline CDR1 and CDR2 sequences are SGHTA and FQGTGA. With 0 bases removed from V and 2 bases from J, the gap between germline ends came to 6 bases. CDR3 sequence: CASSLTAHTDTQYF. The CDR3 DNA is TGTGCCAGCAGCTTAACCGCTCACACAGATACGCAGTATTTT.

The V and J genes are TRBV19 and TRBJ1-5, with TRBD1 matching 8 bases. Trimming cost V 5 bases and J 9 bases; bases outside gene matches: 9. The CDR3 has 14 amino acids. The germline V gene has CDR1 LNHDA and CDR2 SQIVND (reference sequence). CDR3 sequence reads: CASSPTGGIRPQHF. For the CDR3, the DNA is TGTGCCAGTAGTCCCACAGGGGGGATCCGGCCCCAGCATTTT.

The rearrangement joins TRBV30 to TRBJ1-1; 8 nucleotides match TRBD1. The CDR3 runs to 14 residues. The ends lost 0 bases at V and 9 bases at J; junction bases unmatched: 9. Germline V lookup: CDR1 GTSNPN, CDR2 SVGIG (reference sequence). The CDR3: CAWSVRWDRTQAFF. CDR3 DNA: TGTGCCTGGAGTGTACGCTGGGACAGGACGCAAGCTTTCTTT.

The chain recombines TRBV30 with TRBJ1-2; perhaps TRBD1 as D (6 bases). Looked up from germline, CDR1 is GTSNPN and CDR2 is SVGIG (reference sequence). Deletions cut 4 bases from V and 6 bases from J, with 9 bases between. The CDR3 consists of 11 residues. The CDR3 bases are TGTGCCTGGAAAGGGGGGAATGGCTACACCTTC. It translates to CAWKGGNGYTF.